Each of the 9 T cell receptor beta chains below was sequenced from the same sample in a study of T cell repertoires in cytomegalovirus infection. In TCRdb, the reads were re-called with MiXCR into one record per CDR3 protein. The data hold some 920,000 distinct CDR3 sequences, with roughly 30% observed a single time. No cognate antigen is known for these TCRs. The specimen was cultured CD8+ T cells from PBMCs, collected from culture after CMV antigen stimulation. The receptors were gathered from a human donor in good health (CMV status not recorded). Some clones in this sample may be carry-over from other donors' samples.

The CDR3 sequence: CASKAGSSYNEQFF. As DNA, the CDR3 is TGTGCCAGCAAGGCTGGGAGCTCCTACAATGAGCAGTTCTTC. The chain recombines TRBV6-2 or TRBV6-3 with TRBJ2-1; D perhaps matches TRBD2 (5 bases). Trimming pared 7 bases from V and 0 bases from J, leaving 10 bases between. CDR1 and CDR2 (germline): MNHEY, SVGEGT. The CDR3 has 14 residues.

The CDR3 DNA is TGCGCCAGCAGCCAAGAGAGCGGGGGCCTCTCCTACGAGCAGTACTTC. Protein sequence: CASSQESGGLSYEQYF. The chain carries TRBV4-1 and TRBJ2-7; 8 bases agree with TRBD2. Per germline, CDR1 MGHRA and CDR2 YSYEKL. V gave up 0 bases and J gave up 0 bases; unmatched junction bases: 4. CDR3 length: 16 residues.

The chain uses TRBV15 and TRBJ1-4; TRBD1 aligns across 9 bases. This CDR3 has 15 residues. The junction had 3 bases not matched to a gene; V was cut back by 0 bases and J by 7 bases. Germline CDR1 LNHNV, CDR2 YYDKDF (reference sequence). CDR3: CATSRDSDRGEKLFF. Here the CDR3 DNA reads TGTGCCACCAGCAGAGACTCGGACAGGGGTGAAAAACTGTTTTTT.

The chain links TRBV4-1 to TRBJ2-7, with D tentatively TRBD1 or TRBD2 (6 bases each). The length of the CDR3 is 15 residues. V was pared by 0 bases and J by 2 bases, with 11 bases between. Germline V gene lookup returns CDR1 MGHRA and CDR2 YSYEKL. As DNA, the CDR3 is TGCGCCAGCAGCCAAGAGGGGGGCGTCGCCTACGAGCAGTACTTC. It translates to CASSQEGGVAYEQYF.

This clonotype was recorded many times. The chain is built from TRBV7-8 and TRBJ2-7; 8 positions match TRBD1. The CDR3 runs 14 residues. Per the germline V gene, CDR1 is SGHVS and CDR2 is FQNEAQ. Trimming cost V 2 bases and J 5 bases; bases outside gene matches: 5. This CDR3 reads CASSLTGGYDEQYV. Written as DNA, the CDR3 is TGTGCCAGCAGCTTAACAGGGGGGTATGACGAGCAGTACGTC.

The chain uses TRBV7-2 and TRBJ2-2; 9 positions agree with TRBD2. Trimming removed 5 bases from V and 7 bases from J; junction bases left unmatched: 11. This CDR3 is 16 amino acids long. Germline V gives CDR1 SGHTA, CDR2 FQGNSA. CDR3 sequence: CASSTLTSGWGGELFF. CDR3 bases: TGTGCCAGCAGCACTTTGACTAGCGGCTGGGGCGGGGAGCTGTTTTTT.

To note about this clonotype: This may be a read error, as it is one base from a much larger clone. The rearrangement uses TRBV12-5 and TRBJ1-1, with 9 bases that match TRBD1. V was clipped by 5 bases and J by 3 bases; unmatched bases: 10. Germline V gene sequence: CDR1 LGHNT, CDR2 FRNRAP. The CDR3 has 16 amino acids. CDR3 loop: CASGAGTGTSYTEAFF. The CDR3 coding sequence is TGTGCTAGTGGTGCCGGGACAGGGACAAGCTACACTGAAGCTTTCTTT.

The J gene is TRBJ1-1, the V gene TRBV27; TRBD1 might be the D (5 bases). Germline lookup yields CDR1 MNHEY and CDR2 SMNVEV (reference sequence). Trimming pared 4 bases from V and 2 bases from J, leaving 14 bases between. The length of the CDR3 is 15 residues. CDR3 loop: CASSSIRASNTEAFF. CDR3 sequence (DNA): TGTGCCAGCAGTTCAATCAGGGCCTCTAACACTGAAGCTTTCTTT.

This clonotype has just a few counts. This rearrangement joins TRBV4-2 to TRBJ2-1; D is uncertain. Deletions cut 1 base from V and 5 bases from J, with 9 bases between. CDR1 and CDR2 from the germline V gene are LGHNA and YNFKEQ. The length of the CDR3 is 14 residues. DNA for the CDR3: TGTGCCAGCAGCCAAGGGGCTAGTGACAATGAGCAGTTCTTC. Protein product: CASSQGASDNEQFF.